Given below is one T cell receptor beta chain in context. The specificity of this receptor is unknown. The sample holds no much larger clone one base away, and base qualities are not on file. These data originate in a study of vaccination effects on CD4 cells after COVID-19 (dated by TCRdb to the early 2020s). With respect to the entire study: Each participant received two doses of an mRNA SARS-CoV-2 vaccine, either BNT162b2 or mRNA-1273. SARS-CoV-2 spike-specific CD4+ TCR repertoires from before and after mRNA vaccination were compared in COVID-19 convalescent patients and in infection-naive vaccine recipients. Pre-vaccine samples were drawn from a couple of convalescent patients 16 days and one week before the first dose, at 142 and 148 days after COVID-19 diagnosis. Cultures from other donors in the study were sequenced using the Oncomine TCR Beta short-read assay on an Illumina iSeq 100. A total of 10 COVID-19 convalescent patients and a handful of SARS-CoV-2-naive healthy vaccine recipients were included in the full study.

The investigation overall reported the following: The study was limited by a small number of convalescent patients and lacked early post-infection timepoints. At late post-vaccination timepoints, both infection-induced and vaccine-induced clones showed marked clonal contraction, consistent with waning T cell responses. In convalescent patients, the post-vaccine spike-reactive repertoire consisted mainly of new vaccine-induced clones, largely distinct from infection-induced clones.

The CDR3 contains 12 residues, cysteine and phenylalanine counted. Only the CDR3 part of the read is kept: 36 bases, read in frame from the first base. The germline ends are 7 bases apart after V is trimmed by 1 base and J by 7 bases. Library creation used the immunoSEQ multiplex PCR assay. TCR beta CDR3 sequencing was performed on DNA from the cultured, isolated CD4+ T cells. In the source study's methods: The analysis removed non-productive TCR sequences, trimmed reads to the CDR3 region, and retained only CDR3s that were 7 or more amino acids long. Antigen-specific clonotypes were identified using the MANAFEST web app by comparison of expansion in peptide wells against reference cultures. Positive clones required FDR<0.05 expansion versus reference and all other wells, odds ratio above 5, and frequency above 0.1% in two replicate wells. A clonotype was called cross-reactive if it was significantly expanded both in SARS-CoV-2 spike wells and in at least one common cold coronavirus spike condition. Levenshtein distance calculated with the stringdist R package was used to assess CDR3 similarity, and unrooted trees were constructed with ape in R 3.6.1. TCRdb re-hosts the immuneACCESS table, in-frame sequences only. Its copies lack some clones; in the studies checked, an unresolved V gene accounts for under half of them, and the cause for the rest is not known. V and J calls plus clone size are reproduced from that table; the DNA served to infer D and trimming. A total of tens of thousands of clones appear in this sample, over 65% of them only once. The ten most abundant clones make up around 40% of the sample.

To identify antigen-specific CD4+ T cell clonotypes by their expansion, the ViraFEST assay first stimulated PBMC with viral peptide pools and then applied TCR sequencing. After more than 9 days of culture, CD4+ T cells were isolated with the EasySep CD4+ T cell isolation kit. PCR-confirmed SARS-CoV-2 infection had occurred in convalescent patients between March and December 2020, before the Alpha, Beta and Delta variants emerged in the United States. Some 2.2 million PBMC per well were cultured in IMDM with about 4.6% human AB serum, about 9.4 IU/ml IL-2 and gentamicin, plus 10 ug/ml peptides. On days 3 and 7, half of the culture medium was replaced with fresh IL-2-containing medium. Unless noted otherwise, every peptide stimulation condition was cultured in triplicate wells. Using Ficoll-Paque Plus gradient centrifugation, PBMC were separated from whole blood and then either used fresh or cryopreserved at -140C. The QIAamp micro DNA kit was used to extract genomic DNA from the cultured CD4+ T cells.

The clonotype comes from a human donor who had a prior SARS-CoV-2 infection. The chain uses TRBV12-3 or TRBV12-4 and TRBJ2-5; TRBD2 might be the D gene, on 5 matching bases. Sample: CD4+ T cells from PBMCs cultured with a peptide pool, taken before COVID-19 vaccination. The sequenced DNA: TGTGCCAGCAGTTTAGGACGGGGGACCCAGTACTTC. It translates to CASSLGRGTQYF.